The 11 T cell receptor beta chains below come from one sample, sequenced in a study of T cell repertoires in cytomegalovirus infection. TCRdb recomputed calls from the reads with MiXCR, one row per CDR3 protein. This table has just under 500,000 distinct CDR3 sequences, about 33% appearing once. Antigens of these TCRs are unknown. The input for sequencing was cultured PBMCs, taken from culture after CMV antigen stimulation. The source of these receptors is a human donor in good health (CMV status not recorded). Some clones in this sample may be carry-over from other donors' samples.

The CDR3 region has the DNA TGTGCCAGCAGCTTTGAAGGTATCTACTACGAGCAGTACTTC. This codes for CASSFEGIYYEQYF. The chain employs TRBV7-9 and TRBJ2-7; D is unresolved. CDR3 length: 14 amino acids. Trimming took off 3 bases at V and 3 bases at J, with 12 bases between the two ends. CDR1 is SEHNR and CDR2 is FQNEAQ in the germline V gene (reference sequence).

This clonotype was seen many times. J is TRBJ2-3 and V is TRBV20-1; possibly TRBD1 for D (5 bases). Germline V gene lookup returns CDR1 DFQATT and CDR2 SNEGSKA (reference sequence). Trimming left V 5 bases short and J 4 bases short, with 25 bases between. The CDR3 consists of 17 residues. This CDR3 is CSAPPPLGQGGPDTQYF. For the CDR3, the DNA is TGCAGTGCTCCGCCCCCCCTGGGCCAGGGCGGCCCAGATACGCAGTATTTT.

The V call is TRBV6-5, the J call TRBJ2-7, with 12 bases that match TRBD2. J gave up 1 base and V 6 bases, and 4 bases lay outside the gene matches. This CDR3 contains 15 residues. The germline CDR1 and CDR2 sequences are MNHEY and SVGAGI. The CDR3 loop is CASRPLAGGSYEQYV. The CDR3 nucleotides read TGTGCCAGCAGGCCTCTAGCGGGAGGGTCCTACGAGCAGTACGTC.

The rearrangement links TRBV29-1 to TRBJ1-2, with 12 bases identical to TRBD1. Germline V gene sequence: CDR1 SQVTM, CDR2 ANQGSEA. V dropped 6 bases and J dropped 3; count of bases not matched to a gene: 8. The CDR3 totals 15 residues. This CDR3 is CSVTQGTGGDYGYTF. For the CDR3, the DNA is TGCAGCGTCACCCAAGGGACAGGGGGCGACTATGGCTACACCTTC.

This rearrangement joins TRBV12-5 to TRBJ2-1; D remains ambiguous. This CDR3 comprises 13 residues. Germline V gene sequence: CDR1 LGHNT, CDR2 FRNRAP. V was trimmed by 7 bases and J by 6 bases, leaving 13 bases between them. CDR3 nucleotides: TGTGCTAGTGCCCATCGGAATGGCAATGAGCAGTTCTTC. It yields the protein CASAHRNGNEQFF.

This clonotype was seen only a few times. The chain has TRBV6-5 and TRBJ1-3, with D perhaps matching TRBD1 (6 bases). Trimming stripped 6 bases from V and 3 bases from J, with 18 bases between. CDR3 length: 16 residues. The germline V gene has CDR1 MNHEY and CDR2 SVGAGI. The CDR3 nucleotides are TGTGCCAGCAGACCGGAGGGGGGGGAATATGGAAACACCATATATTTT. The encoded protein is CASRPEGGEYGNTIYF.

The V call is TRBV19, the J call TRBJ1-2; 9 bases align to TRBD1. The trim removed 3 bases at V and 8 bases at J, leaving 4 bases unmatched. This CDR3 is 13 amino acids long. Germline CDR1 and CDR2: LNHDA and SQIVND (reference sequence). CDR3 in DNA: TGTGCCAGTAGTATGGACAGGGGATACGGCTACACCTTC. It is translated as CASSMDRGYGYTF.

This chain links TRBV27 with TRBJ2-3; no clear D. Germline V gives CDR1 MNHEY, CDR2 SMNVEV (reference sequence). CDR3 length: 14 residues. V was shortened by 2 bases and J by 2 bases, with 8 bases between the two germline ends. CDR3 coding DNA: TGTGCCAGCAGTTTAAACCCCTACACAGATACGCAGTATTTT. Its protein is CASSLNPYTDTQYF.

This sequence joins TRBV29-1 and TRBJ2-7; D unclear. Trimming removed 2 bases at V and 0 bases at J, with 11 bases between. The CDR3 consists of 14 residues. CDR1 SQVTM and CDR2 ANQGSEA come from the germline V gene. CDR3 sequence (DNA): TGCAGCGTTGAATCCCAGGCAAGCTCCTACGAGCAGTACTTC. Its protein is CSVESQASSYEQYF.

A note on this clonotype: The limits of the CDR3 on the DNA are not certain, so only TCRdb's listed CDR3 is given. J is TRBJ1-1 and V is TRBV9; the D call in the table, TRBD1, was not verified against the DNA. Germline loops: CDR1 SGDLS, CDR2 YYNGEE. 17 amino acids form the CDR3, both terminal residues included. The CDR3 loop reads CASSVDPGQRRTLKLSF.

This chain joins TRBV5-1 and TRBJ1-1; D may be TRBD1 (6 bases). There are 16 residues in the CDR3. Trimming removed 3 bases at V and 2 bases at J, with 17 bases between. Germline-derived CDR1 and CDR2 are SGHRS and YFSETQ. The CDR3 loop is CASSSGQWGQNTEAFF. CDR3 DNA: TGCGCCAGCAGCTCAGGACAGTGGGGACAAAACACTGAAGCTTTCTTT.